These 24 T cell receptor beta chains originate from one sample sequenced in a study of blood T cells in healthy people across ages. PCR was performed a second time for about 7 to 12 cycles using a sample-barcoded 5' primer and a J-beta primer mix. TCRdb recomputed calls from the 5' RACE reads with MiXCR, one row per CDR3 protein. The repertoire has approximately 850,000 distinct CDR3 sequences, 55% to 70% of them found once; the top ten carry roughly 22%. Sequencing used blood. Every receptor here comes from a young man in good health.

The chain uses TRBV11-2 and TRBJ2-7; 8 positions match TRBD2. Trimming cost V 5 bases and J 2 bases; bases outside gene matches: 5. Per germline, CDR1 SGHAT and CDR2 FQNNGV. This CDR3 region has 14 residues. The CDR3 sequence is CASSISGTTYEQYF. CDR3 in DNA: TGTGCCAGCAGCATTAGCGGGACGACCTACGAGCAGTACTTC.

Of note for this clonotype: An end of the junction does not agree with germline; a read error may underlie this. This chain uses TRBV2 with TRBJ2-1; 14 positions agree with TRBD2. There are 15 residues in the CDR3. CDR1 SNHLY and CDR2 FYNNEI come from the germline V gene. The CDR3 loop reads CASSGTSGGYNERFF. The CDR3 nucleotides read TGTGCCAGCAGTGGGACTAGCGGGGGGTACAATGAGCGGTTCTTC. Variable domain in full (rest from reference TRBV2 and TRBJ2-1): EPEVTQTPSHQVTQMGQEVILRCVPISNHLYFYWYRQILGQKVEFLVSFYNNEISEKSEIFDDQFSVERPDGSNFTLKIRSTKLEDSAMYFCASSGTSGGYNERFFGPGTRLTVL.

The gene calls are TRBV7-2 and TRBJ2-5; 11 nucleotides match TRBD2. V gave up 4 bases and J gave up 5 bases; unmatched junction bases: 6. This CDR3 spans 15 amino acids. Germline lookup yields CDR1 SGHTA and CDR2 FQGNSA. The CDR3 coding sequence is TGTGCCAGCAGCTCTCCTAGCGGGAGGCGGGAGACCCAGTACTTC. Translating it yields CASSSPSGRRETQYF. Together with reference TRBV7-2 and TRBJ2-5, the CDR3 gives the full variable domain: GAGVSQSPSNKVTEKGKDVELRCDPISGHTALYWYRQSLGQGLEFLIYFQGNSAPDKSGLPSDRFSAERTGGSVSTLTIQRTQQEDSAVYLCASSSPSGRRETQYFGPGTRLLVL.

Note on this clonotype: One end of the junction varies from germline; a read error may be responsible. The chain links TRBV6-6 to TRBJ1-2; D is possibly TRBD1 (6 bases). The CDR3 spans 13 residues. CDR1 is MNHNY and CDR2 is SVGAGI in the germline V gene (reference sequence). CDR3 protein: CVSSPADSYGYTF. The DNA of the CDR3 is TGTGTCAGCAGTCCCGCGGACAGCTACGGCTACACCTTC.

The V gene is TRBV28, the J gene TRBJ2-7; TRBD2 matches 8 bases. This CDR3 contains 17 residues. Trimming removed 5 bases from V and 2 bases from J; junction bases left unmatched: 14. Germline V lookup: CDR1 MDHEN, CDR2 SYDVKM. DNA for the CDR3: TGTGCCAGCAGTCGCGTGTTCGCGGGAGGTAAAACCTACGAGCAGTACTTC. This encodes CASSRVFAGGKTYEQYF.

This chain connects TRBV27 to TRBJ2-1; D is undetermined. Germline CDR1 MNHEY, CDR2 SMNVEV (reference sequence). The V end lost 8 bases, the J end lost 6 bases, and 17 bases lay between the germline ends. The CDR3 is 14 amino acids. The CDR3 is CASSLSIPSNEQFF. CDR3 nucleotide sequence: TGTGCCAGCTCTCTGTCCATACCCTCCAATGAGCAGTTCTTC.

The chain carries TRBV6-5 and TRBJ2-5, with 7 nucleotides matching TRBD1. The CDR3 contains 14 residues. Germline assignment: CDR1 MNHEY and CDR2 SVGAGI. Trimming at V came to 4 bases and at J to 5 bases, leaving 7 bases not matched to a gene. The CDR3 coding sequence is TGTGCCAGCAGTTTAACAGGGGTCGGGGAGACCCAGTACTTC. The encoded protein is CASSLTGVGETQYF.

J is TRBJ2-1 and V is TRBV27, with TRBD1 matching 8 bases. V lost 4 bases and J lost 7; bases outside the gene matches: 6. Germline values: CDR1 MNHEY, CDR2 SMNVEV (reference sequence). CDR3 size: 14 residues. This CDR3 is CASSSRQGWNEQFF. CDR3 sequence (DNA): TGTGCCAGCAGTTCCAGACAGGGGTGGAATGAGCAGTTCTTC.

This chain uses TRBV7-2 with TRBJ2-5; possible D gene TRBD2, 6 bases. V was pared by 5 bases and J by 11 bases, with 21 bases between. In germline, CDR1 is SGHTA, CDR2 FQGNSA. This CDR3 is 14 amino acids long. CDR3 residues: CASSHGLYDNEQYF. CDR3 sequence (DNA): TGTGCCAGCAGCCACGGACTATACGACAATGAGCAGTACTTC.

This sequence joins TRBV5-8 and TRBJ2-1; TRBD2 matches 9 bases. From germline, CDR1 is SGHTS and CDR2 YDEGEE. The V segment lost 8 bases and the J segment 5 bases; nucleotides outside the gene matches: 11. The CDR3 spans 15 residues. The CDR3 nucleotides read TGTGCCAGAAGACCGCGGGGGGGGTTGAACAATGAGCAGTTCTTC. This gives the protein CARRPRGGLNNEQFF. Combining the CDR3 with reference TRBV5-8 and TRBJ2-1 gives the whole variable domain EAGVTQSPTHLIKTRGQQATLRCSPISGHTSVYWYQQALGLGLQFLLWYDEGEERNRGNFPPRFSGRQFPNYSSELNVNALELEDSALYLCARRPRGGLNNEQFFGPGTRLTVL.

The rearrangement uses TRBV2 and TRBJ1-1, with D unresolved. Germline V gene data show CDR1 as SNHLY and CDR2 as FYNNEI. The length of the CDR3 is 11 residues. V shed 3 bases and J shed 8 bases, with 7 bases lying between them. CDR3 sequence: CASSDLGEAFF. The CDR3 region has the DNA TGTGCCAGCAGTGATTTGGGAGAAGCTTTCTTT.

This sequence joins TRBV9 and TRBJ2-1; D may be TRBD1 (5 bases). From germline, CDR1 is SGDLS and CDR2 YYNGEE. This CDR3 contains 16 residues. V shed 3 bases and J shed 0 bases, with 13 bases lying between them. This CDR3 reads CASSGRDFSSYNEQFF. The CDR3 nucleotides read TGTGCCAGCAGCGGCAGGGATTTTAGCTCCTACAATGAGCAGTTCTTC. The whole variable domain, filled in from reference TRBV9 and TRBJ2-1, reads DSGVTQTPKHLITATGQRVTLRCSPRSGDLSVYWYQQSLDQGLQFLIQYYNGEERAKGNILERFSAQQFPDLHSELNLSSLELGDSALYFCASSGRDFSSYNEQFFGPGTRLTVL.

V and J are TRBV20-1 and TRBJ2-1; the D gene could be TRBD1 or TRBD2 (7 bases each). Germline assignment: CDR1 DFQATT and CDR2 SNEGSKA (reference sequence). Trimming took off 3 bases at V and 8 bases at J, with 17 bases between the two ends. CDR3 length equals 14 residues. The CDR3 region is CSASQGGPMDEQFF. The CDR3 region has the DNA TGCAGTGCTAGTCAGGGGGGGCCCATGGATGAGCAGTTCTTC.

The chain has TRBV11-2 and TRBJ2-1; no reliable D call. The CDR3 runs to 12 residues. V was pared by 8 bases and J by 6 bases, with 11 bases between. CDR1 and CDR2 (germline): SGHAT, FQNNGV. DNA for the CDR3: TGTGCCAGCCTGGTTCTTGGCAATGAGCAGTTCTTC. Translation gives CASLVLGNEQFF. Using reference TRBV11-2 and TRBJ2-1 for the parts outside the CDR3, the full variable domain is EAGVAQSPRYKIIEKRQSVAFWCNPISGHATLYWYQQILGQGPKLLIQFQNNGVVDDSQLPKDRFSAERLKGVDSTLKIQPAKLEDSAVYLCASLVLGNEQFFGPGTRLTVL.

The chain carries TRBV20-1 and TRBJ2-7, with D maybe TRBD1 (5 bases). The V gene lost 3 bases and the J gene lost 0 bases, with 15 bases spanning the gap. The CDR3 has 15 amino acids. Germline assignment: CDR1 DFQATT and CDR2 SNEGSKA (reference sequence). The DNA for the CDR3 is TGCAGTGCTAGTAGGGTAGGGGAAAGCTCCTACGAGCAGTACTTC. This codes for CSASRVGESSYEQYF.

To note about this clonotype: A read error is possible here, since a much larger clone lies one base away. The chain recombines TRBV6-2 or TRBV6-3 with TRBJ2-1, with 9 bases matching TRBD2. The germline gives CDR1 MNHEY, CDR2 SVGEGT. CDR3 length: 14 residues. The CDR3 sequence: CTSSPGLASDEQFF. For the CDR3, the DNA is TGTACCAGCTCTCCAGGACTAGCGAGCGATGAGCAGTTCTTC.

CDR3 DNA sequence: TGTGCCAGCAGCTGGGGGACCACTTGGCCCCAAGAGACCCAGTACTTC. Protein sequence: CASSWGTTWPQETQYF. The chain joins TRBV6-6 to TRBJ2-5; the D call may be TRBD1 or TRBD2 (5 bases each). V lost 6 bases and J 1 base, leaving 18 bases between the germline ends. The CDR3 spans 16 residues. Germline V gene sequence: CDR1 MNHNY, CDR2 SVGAGI (reference sequence).

The gene calls are TRBV7-2 and TRBJ2-7; TRBD2 is a possible D gene (6 bases). Trimming took off 6 bases at V and 4 bases at J, with 16 bases between the two ends. CDR1 and CDR2 from the germline V gene are SGHTA and FQGNSA. The CDR3 is 14 residues long. The CDR3 coding sequence is TGTGCCAGCAGTTGGGGCGGAGGGGCTTACGAGCAGTACTTC. Translated: CASSWGGGAYEQYF.

V is TRBV12-3 or TRBV12-4 and J is TRBJ2-7, with a possible D match to TRBD2 (5 bases). Trimming removed 2 bases from V and 2 bases from J, with 10 bases in between. There are 14 residues in the CDR3. The CDR3: CASSLKAETYEQYF. The CDR3 DNA follows: TGTGCCAGCAGTTTAAAAGCGGAGACCTACGAGCAGTACTTC.

The rearrangement uses TRBV3-1 and TRBJ2-5, with D perhaps TRBD2 (5 bases). V was clipped by 1 base and J by 5 bases, with 11 bases between them. The germline gives CDR1 LGHDT, CDR2 YNNKEL (reference sequence). The CDR3 sequence is 14 residues long. The CDR3 reads CASSQVTIWETQYF. Here the CDR3 DNA reads TGTGCCAGCAGCCAAGTGACTATCTGGGAGACCCAGTACTTC.

V gene TRBV2 combines with J gene TRBJ1-2; D possibly corresponds to TRBD1 (5 bases). Trimming shortened V by 8 bases and J by 7 bases, and 11 bases separated the two germline ends. Per the germline V gene, CDR1 is SNHLY and CDR2 is FYNNEI. This CDR3 region has 11 residues. CDR3 DNA: TGTGCCAGCCAGGGAGTCCGTGGCTACACCTTC. This gives the protein CASQGVRGYTF.

The genes are TRBV10-3 and TRBJ1-6, with D possibly TRBD1 on 5 matching bases. The CDR3 extends over 13 amino acids. Per the germline V gene, CDR1 is ENHRY and CDR2 is SYGVKD. Between the trimmed V and J ends, which lost 8 bases and 6 bases, there was a span of 11 bases. CDR3 protein: CAIQQGINSPLHF. The CDR3 DNA follows: TGTGCCATCCAGCAGGGAATTAATTCACCCCTCCACTTT.

This clonotype was counted between two and nine times. The chain uses TRBV7-2 and TRBJ2-5, with 7 bases fitting TRBD1. Germline V gene lookup returns CDR1 SGHTA and CDR2 FQGNSA. The CDR3 is 15 residues long. V dropped 6 bases and J dropped 5; count of bases not matched to a gene: 12. As DNA, the CDR3 is TGTGCCAGCAGTTCTGACAGGGTGATAAGTGAGACCCAGTACTTC. Translated, it gives CASSSDRVISETQYF.

This clonotype has only a few counts. This chain links TRBV5-1 with TRBJ2-6, with D unclear. The length of the CDR3 is 14 residues. Germline-derived CDR1 and CDR2 are SGHRS and YFSETQ. Trimming took 4 bases from V and 1 from J, leaving 6 bases between them. CDR3 nucleotides: TGCGCCAGCAGCAGGTGGTCTGGGGCCAACGTCCTGACTTTC. Translated, it gives CASSRWSGANVLTF.